The entry that follows covers one T cell receptor beta chain sequence. Its antigen is as yet unknown. Unmatched junction bases numbered 14, after V lost 0 bases and J lost 10 bases. The CDR3 loop spans 17 amino acids. The germline V gene has CDR1 SGHAT and CDR2 FQDESV (reference sequence). Libraries were prepared by immunoSEQ multiplex PCR; TCRdb keeps only in-frame clonotypes and omits some of them. The sample consists of under 130,000 clones, 75% to 90% of them appearing once. This entry belongs to a study of identifying expanded T cells in peripheral blood. Findings and limits, study-wide: Technical replicates showed about 1.2 changed clones; approximately two weeks about 16; four weeks 19.

The sample consisted of blood. V is TRBV11-1 and J is TRBJ2-1; 8 bases line up with TRBD2. This receptor was identified in a person aged 18 to 69 in good health. The CDR3 coding sequence is TGTGCCAGCAGCTTAGCGATTGCGGGGGGCCCTTTGGGGGAGCAGTTCTTC. This gives the protein CASSLAIAGGPLGEQFF.